This T cell receptor beta chain was captured in a study of cytomegalovirus exposure and HLA in healthy donors. Study-level results: Cytomegalovirus-associated TCR beta chains were listed, numbering 150 to 200.

Regarding this clone: Antigen unknown. Other DNA sequences of this sample code for an identical CDR3.

The CDR3 is 16 residues long. Trimming removed 3 bases from V and 2 bases from J, with 16 bases in between. Germline V gene lookup returns CDR1 MDHEN and CDR2 SYDVKM. The study ran its PCR with 60 Vbeta and 13 Jbeta primers. The repertoire was sequenced with immunoSEQ multiplex PCR; TCRdb's copy has only in-frame clones and lacks some. The data show approximately 190,000 clones, with about four fifths seen just once and 2.6% held by the top ten. Sequencing input: PBMCs. This chain connects TRBV28 to TRBJ1-2; a possible D gene is TRBD1 (5 bases). The sequence derives from a woman aged 45-59 years in good health and CMV-seropositive. The CDR3 sequence: CASSLGEGMRNYGYTF. The CDR3 coding sequence is TGTGCCAGCAGTTTGGGGGAGGGGATGAGGAACTATGGCTACACCTTC.